Each of the 5 T cell receptor beta chains below was sequenced from the same sample in a study of blood T cell repertoires in COVID-19. The protocol was immunoSEQ multiplex PCR, while the TCRdb copy is restricted to in-frame clones and leaves out a portion. The table lists about 160,000 clones, 70% to 90% of them singletons. The material sequenced was peripheral blood. The receptors derive from a man aged 55 to 70 with acute or convalescent COVID-19.

J is TRBJ2-5 and V is TRBV4-2; 12 positions match TRBD2. CDR1 and CDR2 (germline): LGHNA, YNFKEQ. This CDR3 comprises 17 residues. V dropped 0 bases and J dropped 3; count of bases not matched to a gene: 5. The CDR3 loop is CASSQDPASGGEETQYF. The CDR3 region has the DNA TGTGCCAGCAGCCAAGATCCGGCTAGCGGGGGGGAAGAGACCCAGTACTTC.

The V call is TRBV10-3, the J call TRBJ1-2; possible D gene TRBD1, 5 bases. Germline CDR1 and CDR2: ENHRY and SYGVKD. CDR3 length equals 13 residues. V was cut by 0 bases and J by 4 bases, with 6 bases left in between. The CDR3 bases are TGTGCCATCAGTGAGTCCACAGGCTATGGCTACACCTTC. It specifies CAISESTGYGYTF.

This chain connects TRBV7-9 to TRBJ2-7, with D maybe TRBD1 (5 bases). Trimming left V 1 base short and J 6 bases short, with 10 bases between. Germline lookup yields CDR1 SEHNR and CDR2 FQNEAQ (reference sequence). This CDR3 has 13 amino acids. The CDR3 loop reads CASSLEGLSEQYF. CDR3 in DNA: TGTGCCAGCAGCTTAGAGGGGTTGAGCGAGCAGTACTTC.

J is TRBJ1-6 and V is TRBV5-1, with TRBD1 matching over 8 bases. Germline loops: CDR1 SGHRS, CDR2 YFSETQ. The V segment lost 3 bases and the J segment 9 bases; nucleotides outside the gene matches: 17. This CDR3 is 18 amino acids long. Here the CDR3 DNA reads TGCGCCAGCAGCTCCAGTCCAACCGGGACAGGTGGCAGTTCACCCCTCCACTTT. Translating gives CASSSSPTGTGGSSPLHF.

The J gene is TRBJ1-5, the V gene TRBV4-2; unclear D gene. CDR3 length equals 15 residues. Germline lookup yields CDR1 LGHNA and CDR2 YNFKEQ. V was trimmed by 0 bases and J by 0 bases, leaving 6 bases between them. CDR3 loop: CASSQDWHSNQPQHF. The CDR3 nucleotides read TGTGCCAGCAGCCAAGATTGGCATAGCAATCAGCCCCAGCATTTT.